This T cell receptor beta chain was retrieved from a study of response to subunit inactivated influenza vaccine. Study-wide results and limits: T cells newly recruited by each seasonal influenza vaccination are few, the authors suggested.

TCRdb reanalysed the RT-PCR reads using MiXCR and keeps one entry per CDR3 protein. The sample includes 700,000 to 800,000 distinct CDR3 sequences, approximately 17% of them seen just once. For this clonotype: Its specificity is not known.

The CDR3 covers 17 residues. V dropped 2 bases and J dropped 0; count of bases not matched to a gene: 7. Germline V gives CDR1 LGHNA, CDR2 YNFKEQ. The clonotype originates from a man aged 45-65 years who received an inactivated influenza vaccine. The sample in question was PBMCs from blood, obtained about 5 days after vaccination. This chain uses TRBV4-2 with TRBJ2-3; 8 bases match TRBD2. CDR3 residues: CASSQNGASGSTDTQYF. The CDR3 region has the DNA TGTGCCAGCAGCCAAAACGGGGCTAGCGGGAGCACAGATACGCAGTATTTT.